This T cell receptor (beta chain) was obtained from a study of T cells in Graves' hyperthyroidism and ophthalmopathy. TCR beta CDR3 region amplification was performed from RNA transcripts. HTBI primers were the set used in a first-round RT-PCR of the TCR CDR3. A single record per CDR3 protein comes from TCRdb applying MiXCR to the multiplex PCR reads. The data show under 400,000 distinct CDR3 sequences, approximately 18% seen once. Clinical Activity Scores of at least 3, NOSPECS grades of at least 4 and durations under 3 months characterized ophthalmopathy patients. The diagnoses drew upon clinical symptoms, serum thyroxine and TRAb, thyroid ultrasound and orbital computed tomography. This clonotype has a count of ten or more. This CDR3 region has 18 residues. CDR1 is SGHNT, CDR2 YENEEA, per germline. The J segment lost 0 bases and the V segment lost 2 bases, leaving 7 bases of the junction unmatched.

This rearrangement joins TRBV11-3 to TRBJ2-6, with TRBD2 matching 7 bases. The sample was blood. This TCR was recovered from a woman aged 40-49 years with Graves' ophthalmopathy. The CDR3 protein is CASSLLVGLGSGANVLTF. The CDR3, as DNA: TGTGCCAGCAGCTTATTGGTCGGACTAGGCTCTGGGGCCAACGTCCTGACTTTC.